This TCR beta chain was profiled in a study of T cell repertoires in cytomegalovirus infection (dated by TCRdb to the late 2010s). Regarding the research as a whole: Alongside well-studied HLA-B-restricted epitopes, the peptide stimulations were aimed at recently identified HLA-C-restricted CMV epitopes, whose presentation resists viral immunomodulation. Donor HLA type was relevant to the analysis, because carriage of CMV infection together with the matching HLA type was indicated by public TCR beta signatures.

This clonotype has ten or more counts. There is no known antigen for this receptor. Base-call qualities are not available, and no considerably larger clone is one nucleotide away. V is cut by 1 base and J by 4 bases, and the space between the germline ends is 16 bases. From the germline V gene, CDR1 is SGHTA and CDR2 is FQGNSA. The CDR3, from cysteine to phenylalanine, totals 16 residues. The entry retains the CDR3 DNA only, 48 bases that are in frame from base 1. Interpreted using the paper, the treatment or condition label stands for: in vitro stimulation with specific CMV peptide epitopes to enrich CMV-specific T cells. The sequencing machine was an Illumina HiSeq 1500. In-frame beta chains were kept once TCRdb had trimmed the public reads at Q25 with fastp and called clones with MiXCR. Identical CDR3 protein sequences are pooled into one entry, listed with their most common genes and DNA. Within this sample are about 770,000 distinct CDR3 sequences, with approximately 32% of them counted one time only. Over 10% of the sample rests with the top ten.

General study outcomes and caveats: Carriers of CMV infection plus the relevant HLA type were discriminated by the cumulative frequency of public TCR beta family members in the study cohort and in an independent roughly 320-donor cohort. In the ex vivo response, HLA-C-restricted CMV-specific TCR beta clonotypes were dominant, and in two of eight donors the single most frequent clonotype came from this HLA-C-restricted group.

This sequence originates from a human donor in good health (CMV status not recorded). Some clones in this sample may be carry-over from other donors' samples. The chain is encoded by TRBV7-2 joined to TRBJ2-5; the D gene is tentatively TRBD1 or TRBD2, each matching 5 bases. The sample was cultured CD8+ T cells from PBMCs, taken from culture after CMV antigen stimulation. The CDR3 corresponds to CASSLGRGPLRETQYF. DNA sequence: TGTGCCAGCAGCTTAGGACGGGGACCCTTGAGAGAGACCCAGTACTTC.